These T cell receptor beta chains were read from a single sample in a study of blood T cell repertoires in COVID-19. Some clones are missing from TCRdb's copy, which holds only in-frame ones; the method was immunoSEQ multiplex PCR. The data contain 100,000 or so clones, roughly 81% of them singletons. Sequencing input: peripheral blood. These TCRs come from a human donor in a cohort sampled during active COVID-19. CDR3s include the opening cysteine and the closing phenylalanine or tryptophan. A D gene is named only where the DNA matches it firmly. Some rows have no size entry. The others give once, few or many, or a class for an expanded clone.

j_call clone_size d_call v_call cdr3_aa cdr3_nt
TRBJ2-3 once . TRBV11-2 CASSLELARTDTQYF TGTGCCAGCAGCTTAGAATTGGCCCGTACAGATACGCAGTATTTT
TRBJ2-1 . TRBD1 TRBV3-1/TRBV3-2 CASSQDFVRQGLRNEQFF TGTGCCAGCAGCCAAGATTTCGTCCGACAGGGATTAAGGAATGAGCAGTTCTTC
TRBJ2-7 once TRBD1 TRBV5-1 CASSKATGTGGEQYF TGCGCCAGCAGCAAAGCAACCGGGACAGGTGGCGAGCAGTACTTC
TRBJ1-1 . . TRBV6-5 CASSPGGTEAFF TGTGCCAGCAGTCCCGGGGGCACTGAAGCTTTCTTT
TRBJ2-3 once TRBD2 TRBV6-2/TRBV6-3 CASSLWTSGIQDTQYF TGTGCCAGCAGTCTTTGGACTAGCGGGATTCAAGATACGCAGTATTTT
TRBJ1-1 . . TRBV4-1 CASSQENRVGTEAFF TGCGCCAGCAGCCAAGAGAACAGGGTGGGCACTGAAGCTTTCTTT
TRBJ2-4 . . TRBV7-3 CASSPNHGGEGDIQYF TGTGCCAGCAGCCCAAACCACGGTGGGGAAGGGGACATTCAGTACTTC
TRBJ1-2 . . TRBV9 CASSASDSNYGYTF TGTGCCAGCAGCGCCTCTGACAGCAACTATGGCTACACCTTC
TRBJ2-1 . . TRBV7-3 CASSLRETRINEQFF TGTGCCAGCAGCTTAAGGGAGACTAGAATCAATGAGCAGTTCTTC
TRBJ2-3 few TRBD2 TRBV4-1 CASSQDFGLAGTNTQYF TGCGCCAGCAGCCAAGATTTTGGACTAGCGGGAACAAATACGCAGTATTTT
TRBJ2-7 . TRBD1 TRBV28 CASTPDRGHEQYF TGTGCCAGCACCCCAGACAGGGGGCACGAGCAGTACTTC
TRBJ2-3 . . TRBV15 CATSRVLSVSTDTQYF TGTGCCACCAGCAGAGTTTTGTCGGTTAGCACAGATACGCAGTATTTT
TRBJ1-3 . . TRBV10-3 CAISASGVGNTIYF TGTGCCATCAGTGCGTCAGGGGTTGGAAACACCATATATTTT
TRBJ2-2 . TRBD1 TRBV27 CASTTADRVVPGELFF TGTGCCAGCACTACGGCCGACAGGGTGGTACCCGGGGAGCTGTTTTTT
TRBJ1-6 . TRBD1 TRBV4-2 CASSHPGQNNSPLHF TGTGCCAGCAGCCATCCGGGACAGAATAATTCACCCCTCCACTTT
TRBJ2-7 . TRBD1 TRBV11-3 CASSPETGFDEQYF TGTGCCAGCAGCCCGGAGACAGGGTTTGACGAGCAGTACTTC
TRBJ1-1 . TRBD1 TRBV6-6 CASSRLQGAEAFF TGTGCCAGCAGTCGATTACAGGGGGCTGAAGCTTTCTTT
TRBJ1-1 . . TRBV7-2 CASSLGSGTKNEAFF TGTGCCAGCAGCTTAGGGAGCGGAACTAAAAATGAAGCTTTCTTT
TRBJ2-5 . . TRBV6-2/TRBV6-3 CASSYSQGGETQYF TGTGCCAGCAGTTACTCCCAGGGAGGAGAGACCCAGTACTTC
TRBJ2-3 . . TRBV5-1 CASSFGDRASTDTQYF TGCGCCAGCAGCTTCGGGGATCGTGCTAGCACAGATACGCAGTATTTT
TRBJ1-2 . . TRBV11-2 CASSLESRFYGYTF TGTGCCAGCAGCTTAGAAAGCCGGTTCTATGGCTACACCTTC
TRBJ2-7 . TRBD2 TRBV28 CASSGTDGLAGVYEQYF TGTGCCAGCAGTGGGACGGACGGACTAGCGGGAGTCTACGAGCAGTACTTC
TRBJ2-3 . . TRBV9 CASSELRQSQAQYF TGTGCCAGCAGCGAATTACGACAGAGCCAGGCGCAGTATTTT
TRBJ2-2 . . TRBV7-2 CASSLGRAGNTGELFF TGTGCCAGCAGCTTAGGCAGGGCAGGGAACACCGGGGAGCTGTTTTTT
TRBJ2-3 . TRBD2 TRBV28 CASSYGTSGSTDTQYF TGTGCCAGCAGCTACGGGACTAGCGGTAGCACAGATACGCAGTATTTT
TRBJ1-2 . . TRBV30 CAWRGRAPTDGYGYTF TGTGCCTGGAGAGGACGTGCACCGACAGACGGGTATGGCTACACCTTC
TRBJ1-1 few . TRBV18 CASSPPTPSMNTEAFF TGTGCCAGCTCACCACCGACTCCCAGTATGAACACTGAAGCTTTCTTT
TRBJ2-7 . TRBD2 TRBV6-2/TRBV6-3 CASSPRGTSSYEQYF TGTGCCAGCAGTCCGCGGGGGACCTCTTCCTACGAGCAGTACTTC
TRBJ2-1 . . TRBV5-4 CASSDSRNNEQFF TGTGCCAGCAGCGATTCTAGGAACAATGAGCAGTTCTTC
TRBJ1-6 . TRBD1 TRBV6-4 CASSATGGRSPLHF TGTGCCAGCAGTGCAACAGGGGGTAGGTCACCCCTCCACTTT
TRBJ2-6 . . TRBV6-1 CASSEYGLTGANVLTF TGTGCCAGCAGTGAATATGGCCTGACTGGGGCCAACGTCCTGACTTTC
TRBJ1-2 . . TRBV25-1 CASSRDTGSNYGYTF TGTGCCAGCAGTCGGGATACGGGTTCTAACTATGGCTACACCTTC
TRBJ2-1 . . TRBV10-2 CASSVESYNEQFF TGCGCCAGCAGTGTTGAGTCCTACAATGAGCAGTTCTTC
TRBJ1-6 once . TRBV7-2 CASSLAPGVGSPLHF TGTGCCAGCAGCTTAGCGCCCGGGGTTGGGTCACCCCTCCACTTT
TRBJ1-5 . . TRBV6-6 CASSYSGQNQPQHF TGTGCCAGCAGTTACTCCGGACAGAATCAGCCCCAGCATTTT
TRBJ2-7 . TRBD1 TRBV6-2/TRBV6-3 CASSYYGQGAREQYF TGTGCCAGCAGTTACTACGGACAGGGGGCTAGGGAGCAGTACTTC
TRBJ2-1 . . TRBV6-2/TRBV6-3 CASSQRRVYEQFF TGTGCCAGCAGCCAAAGACGGGTCTATGAGCAGTTCTTC
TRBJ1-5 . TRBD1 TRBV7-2 CASSPQDRVQPQHF TGTGCCAGCAGCCCTCAAGACAGGGTTCAGCCCCAGCATTTT
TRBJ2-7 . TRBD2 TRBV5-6 CASRGLAGAQYF TGTGCCAGCAGGGGACTAGCGGGGGCGCAGTACTTC
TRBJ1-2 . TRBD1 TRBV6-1 CASSEPGQPNYGYTF TGTGCCAGCAGTGAACCGGGACAGCCAAACTATGGCTACACCTTC
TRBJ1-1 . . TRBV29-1 CSVDGTSPRNTEAFF TGCAGCGTTGATGGGACATCACCAAGGAACACTGAAGCTTTCTTT
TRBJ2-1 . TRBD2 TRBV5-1 CASSSELTGGEQFF TGCGCCAGCAGCTCAGAGCTTACGGGGGGTGAGCAGTTCTTC